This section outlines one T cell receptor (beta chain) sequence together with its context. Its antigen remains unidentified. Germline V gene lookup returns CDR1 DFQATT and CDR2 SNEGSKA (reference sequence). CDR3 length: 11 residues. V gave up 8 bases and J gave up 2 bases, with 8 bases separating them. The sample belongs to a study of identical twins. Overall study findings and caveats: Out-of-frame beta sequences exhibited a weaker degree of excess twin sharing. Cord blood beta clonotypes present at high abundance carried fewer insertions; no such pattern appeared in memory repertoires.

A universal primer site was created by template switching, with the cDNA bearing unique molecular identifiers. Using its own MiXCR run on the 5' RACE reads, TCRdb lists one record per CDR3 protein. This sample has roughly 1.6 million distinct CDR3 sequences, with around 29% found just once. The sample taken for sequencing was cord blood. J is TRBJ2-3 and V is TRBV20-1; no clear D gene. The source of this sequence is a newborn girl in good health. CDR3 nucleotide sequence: TGCAGTATGGTCTTCACAGATACGCAGTATTTT. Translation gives CSMVFTDTQYF.